This T cell receptor (beta chain) was sequenced in a study of CD8+ T cells in alopecia areata. About this clone: Its antigen is unknown.

Investigators isolated RNA and reverse transcribed it into cDNA to act as the sequencing template. Generated by immunoSEQ multiplex PCR, the TCRdb table keeps only in-frame clones and is missing some. The sample contains 85,000 to 110,000 clones, about 60% of which appear only once. Notes on the study in general: Normal scalp had lower clonality than lesional scalp, with alopecia totalis/universalis lesions showing this most strongly. Relative to mice, TCR sharing across patients was less clear, a difference possibly HLA-related.

The CDR3 covers 15 residues. V was clipped by 4 bases and J by 8 bases, with 20 bases between them. Germline V gene lookup returns CDR1 SGHDT and CDR2 YYEEEE. Sequencing input: CD4+ T cells sorted from blood. The TCR originated in a human donor in good health. The chain uses TRBV5-6 and TRBJ2-3, with D unclear. CDR3 nucleotide sequence: TGTGCCAGCAGCAATTACATGGACCCGCAAGCTACGCAGTATTTT. This gives the protein CASSNYMDPQATQYF.